Reported below is one TCR beta chain. Its target is not known. The sample comes from a study of T-cell reconstitution after alpha-beta-depleted transplantation in children. General study results and limits: Hyperexpanded clones declined; after one year, newly produced T cells mostly supplied diversity. Approximately two months post-transplant, alpha-beta T cells reportedly originated from several hundred expanded graft clones. High day-60 TCRbeta diversity in some patients came from surviving recipient T cells and thymic progenitors.

Trimming cost V 1 base and J 5 bases; bases outside gene matches: 9. CDR3 length: 17 residues. Germline V gene sequence: CDR1 MGHRA, CDR2 YSYEKL. It was with unique molecular identifiers that the TCRbeta library was prepared. TCRdb ran MiXCR on the PCR reads and lists one entry per CDR3 protein. The sample includes roughly 350,000 distinct CDR3 sequences, about 17% of them seen just once. Material: PBMCs, mostly from graft donor cells, obtained 360 days after TCRalphabeta/CD19-depleted stem cell transplant. The rearrangement uses TRBV4-1 and TRBJ2-5; 11 nucleotides align to TRBD1. This TCR was recovered from a male patient between 2 and 10 years old who had a stem cell transplant for acute lymphoblastic leukemia, so the T cells may come from the graft donor. In nucleotides, the CDR3 is TGCGCCAGCAGCCAAGGAGCTTGGACAGGGGGCTTGGAGACCCAGTACTTC. Translation: CASSQGAWTGGLETQYF.